These 25 T cell receptor beta chains originate from one sample sequenced in a study of blood T cell repertoires in COVID-19. Generated by immunoSEQ multiplex PCR, the TCRdb table keeps only in-frame clones and is missing some. The profile shows roughly 200,000 clones, about 85% of them singletons. The sample consisted of peripheral blood. These receptors were collected from a man in his 60s with active or convalescent COVID-19.

The gene calls are TRBV14 and TRBJ1-3; D is possibly TRBD1 (5 bases). The CDR3 consists of 16 residues. The germline CDR1 and CDR2 sequences are SGHDN and FVKESK. Trimming removed 0 bases from V and 3 bases from J, with 12 bases in between. The CDR3 DNA sequence: TGTGCCAGCAGCCAAGATGGCGAAGGGGTTGGAAACACCATATATTTT. Encoded protein: CASSQDGEGVGNTIYF.

This chain links TRBV29-1 with TRBJ2-3; TRBD1 is a possible D gene (5 bases). The CDR3 length is 14 residues. Per the germline V gene, CDR1 is SQVTM and CDR2 is ANQGSEA. The ends were cut back, 6 bases at V and 1 base at J, with 14 bases in the middle. The CDR3 DNA follows: TGCAGCGTCGACTCAGGGTATGGCACAGATACGCAGTATTTT. It translates to CSVDSGYGTDTQYF.

V usage is TRBV12-5 and J usage is TRBJ2-3; 10 bases line up with TRBD2. Germline CDR1 reads LGHNT; CDR2 reads FRNRAP. Trimming took 0 bases from V and 1 from J; bases not matched to a gene: 7. This CDR3 is built from 18 residues. The CDR3 sequence: CASGLVGMLAGGTDTQYF. In nucleotides, the CDR3 is TGTGCTAGTGGTTTGGTAGGGATGCTAGCGGGGGGCACAGATACGCAGTATTTT. The whole variable domain, filled in from reference TRBV12-5 and TRBJ2-3, reads DARVTQTPRHKVTEMGQEVTMRCQPILGHNTVFWYRQTMMQGLELLAYFRNRAPLDDSGMPKDRFSAEMPDATLATLKIQPSEPRDSAVYFCASGLVGMLAGGTDTQYFGPGTRLTVL.

J is TRBJ1-5 and V is TRBV6-2 or TRBV6-3, with a weak D call TRBD1 (5 bases). The CDR3 is made up of 16 amino acids. V was trimmed by 5 bases and J by 2 bases, leaving 16 bases between them. Germline values: CDR1 MNHEY, CDR2 SVGEGT. CDR3 residues: CASSDTAGIGNQPQHF. The CDR3 DNA reads as TGTGCCAGCAGTGACACCGCAGGGATCGGCAATCAGCCCCAGCATTTT.

The chain uses TRBV2 and TRBJ2-5; 9 bases map to TRBD1. With 7 bases clipped from V and 5 bases from J, the junction kept 8 bases outside the gene matches. Germline V gives CDR1 SNHLY, CDR2 FYNNEI. The CDR3 loop spans 14 amino acids. DNA of the CDR3: TGTGCCAGCACCGGACAGGGGTCCGGGGAGACCCAGTACTTC. It translates to CASTGQGSGETQYF.

V is TRBV2 and J is TRBJ1-1; 7 bases match TRBD1. J was trimmed by 5 bases and V by 9 bases; bases with no gene match: 9. This CDR3 has 13 residues. The germline gives CDR1 SNHLY, CDR2 FYNNEI. CDR3 DNA: TGTGCCAGTAAACAGGGGTCGGGAACTGAAGCTTTCTTT. This gives the protein CASKQGSGTEAFF.

The CDR3 DNA follows: TGTGCCAGCAGTGAAGAAAGACAGGGGGCCTCTGGTAATACTGAAGCTTTCTTT. Its translation: CASSEERQGASGNTEAFF. This chain links TRBV6-1 with TRBJ1-1, with 10 nucleotides matching TRBD1. Germline trimming cut 1 base from V and 5 bases from J; bases unmatched to any gene: 13. The CDR3 has 18 residues. Looked up from germline, CDR1 is MNHNS and CDR2 is SASEGT.

J is TRBJ1-4 and V is TRBV3-1 (or the pseudogene TRBV3-2); D remains ambiguous. This CDR3 is built from 16 residues. Trimming removed 2 bases from V and 10 bases from J, with 20 bases in between. Germline V gives CDR1 LGHDT, CDR2 YNNKEL (reference sequence). CDR3 sequence: CASSQKGGGESVKLFF. The CDR3 DNA reads TGTGCCAGCAGCCAAAAAGGAGGTGGGGAATCGGTAAAACTGTTTTTT.

V and J are TRBV12-3 or TRBV12-4 and TRBJ1-1, with 8 bases that match TRBD1. V was clipped by 6 bases and J by 5 bases; unmatched bases: 5. There are 13 residues in the CDR3. CDR3 nucleotides: TGTGCCAGCAGGAGGACAGGGACGACTGAAGCTTTCTTT. It translates to CASRRTGTTEAFF.

The chain has TRBV5-1 and TRBJ1-4; 10 bases map to TRBD1. The CDR3 has 16 residues. Per germline, CDR1 SGHRS and CDR2 YFSETQ. J lost 7 bases, V lost 5 bases, and 11 bases had no gene match. The CDR3 loop is CASRESRTGGSEKLFF. In nucleotides, the CDR3 is TGCGCCAGCAGGGAATCTCGGACAGGGGGATCTGAAAAACTGTTTTTT.

The CDR3 region is CASSVESGGRGDTQYF. Here the CDR3 DNA reads TGTGCCAGCAGCGTAGAATCGGGGGGCCGAGGAGATACGCAGTATTTT. V is TRBV9 and J is TRBJ2-3, with D possibly being TRBD2 (7 bases). The CDR3 has 16 residues. Trimming took off 0 bases at V and 5 bases at J, with 16 bases between the two ends. Germline V gene sequence: CDR1 SGDLS, CDR2 YYNGEE.

The V and J genes are TRBV10-1 and TRBJ2-2, with D maybe TRBD2 (6 bases). With 5 bases removed from V and 7 bases from J, the gap between germline ends came to 14 bases. Germline V lookup: CDR1 WNHNN, CDR2 SYGVQD (reference sequence). The CDR3 extends over 14 amino acids. CDR3 bases: TGCGCCAGCAGTCAATGGGGGGTTGACGGGGAGCTGTTTTTT. Translating it yields CASSQWGVDGELFF.

The V call is TRBV14, the J call TRBJ2-7; a weak D match, TRBD1 (5 bases). V lost 2 bases to trimming and J lost 3 bases, with 14 bases between them. The CDR3 is 15 amino acids. Per the germline V gene, CDR1 is SGHDN and CDR2 is FVKESK. The CDR3 DNA sequence: TGTGCCAGCAGCCAACTAACAGGACCCGGCTACGAGCAGTACTTC. It yields the protein CASSQLTGPGYEQYF.

This clone was observed a few times. Other DNA sequences within the sample encode an identical CDR3. The chain joins TRBV5-1 to TRBJ2-2, with D unclear. This CDR3 contains 14 residues. V was trimmed by 0 bases and J by 1 base, leaving 4 bases between them. Germline V gene lookup returns CDR1 SGHRS and CDR2 YFSETQ. CDR3 coding DNA: TGCGCCAGCAGCTTGGGACAGAACACCGGGGAGCTGTTTTTT. Residues: CASSLGQNTGELFF.

The rearrangement links TRBV5-1 to TRBJ2-5; possibly TRBD1 for D (6 bases). Germline values: CDR1 SGHRS, CDR2 YFSETQ. Trimming cost V 0 bases and J 4 bases, with 10 bases left between them. The CDR3 has 14 amino acids. The CDR3 is CASSLAGAGETQYF. The CDR3 DNA is TGCGCCAGCAGCTTGGCAGGGGCGGGAGAGACCCAGTACTTC. Using reference TRBV5-1 and TRBJ2-5 for the parts outside the CDR3, the full variable domain is KAGVTQTPRYLIKTRGQQVTLSCSPISGHRSVSWYQQTPGQGLQFLFEYFSETQRNKGNFPGRFSGRQFSNSRSEMNVSTLELGDSALYLCASSLAGAGETQYFGPGTRLLVL.

This clone was seen only a few times. V and J are TRBV3-1 (or the pseudogene TRBV3-2) and TRBJ2-5; TRBD1 aligns across 7 bases. Trimming removed 3 bases from V and 4 bases from J; junction bases left unmatched: 11. CDR3 size: 16 residues. CDR1 and CDR2 from the germline V gene are LGHDT and YNNKEL (reference sequence). DNA of the CDR3: TGTGCCAGCAGCCAGGCCACAGGGGTGGTCGGAGAGACCCAGTACTTC. Its protein product is CASSQATGVVGETQYF.

The table lists this clone with a few counts. This chain joins TRBV5-1 and TRBJ1-5; unclear D gene. Germline CDR1 reads SGHRS; CDR2 reads YFSETQ. V lost 0 bases, J lost 6 bases, and 19 bases lay in between. This CDR3 is built from 17 residues. CDR3 amino acids: CASSLVGFKREGQPQHF. DNA of the CDR3: TGCGCCAGCAGCTTGGTGGGGTTCAAGAGGGAGGGTCAGCCCCAGCATTTT.

The chain has TRBV20-1 and TRBJ1-2; maybe TRBD1 (5 bases). V shed 6 bases and J shed 2 bases, with 7 bases lying between them. CDR3 length: 11 amino acids. In germline, CDR1 is DFQATT, CDR2 SNEGSKA (reference sequence). In DNA, the CDR3 is TGCAGTGCCGCAGGGAACTATGGCTACACCTTC. Protein product: CSAAGNYGYTF.

This sequence joins TRBV3-1 (or the pseudogene TRBV3-2) and TRBJ2-2; 8 nucleotides agree with TRBD1. Germline-derived CDR1 and CDR2 are LGHDT and YNNKEL (reference sequence). This CDR3 has 15 amino acids. The V gene end was trimmed by 4 bases and the J gene end by 2 bases; junction bases not matched to a gene: 3. The CDR3 DNA reads TGTGCCAGCAGCCCGACAGGGGCAAACACCGGGGAGCTGTTTTTT. It yields the protein CASSPTGANTGELFF.

The chain joins TRBV9 to TRBJ2-1; possible D gene TRBD2, 6 bases. V was shortened by 1 base and J by 0 bases, with 8 bases between the two germline ends. This CDR3 contains 15 residues. Germline V CDR1 and CDR2: SGDLS, YYNGEE. The CDR3 DNA is TGTGCCAGCAGCGTAAAGACTAGCTCCTACAATGAGCAGTTCTTC. Translation: CASSVKTSSYNEQFF. The full variable domain, its missing parts supplied by reference TRBV9 and TRBJ2-1, is DSGVTQTPKHLITATGQRVTLRCSPRSGDLSVYWYQQSLDQGLQFLIQYYNGEERAKGNILERFSAQQFPDLHSELNLSSLELGDSALYFCASSVKTSSYNEQFFGPGTRLTVL.

The rearrangement joins TRBV2 to TRBJ1-1; D is undetermined. V shed 5 bases and J shed 0 bases, with 10 bases lying between them. CDR3 length equals 14 residues. Germline values: CDR1 SNHLY, CDR2 FYNNEI. The CDR3: CASSPYTVNTEAFF. CDR3 in DNA: TGTGCCAGCAGTCCTTACACAGTGAACACTGAAGCTTTCTTT. The full variable domain, completed using reference TRBV2 and TRBJ1-1, is EPEVTQTPSHQVTQMGQEVILRCVPISNHLYFYWYRQILGQKVEFLVSFYNNEISEKSEIFDDQFSVERPDGSNFTLKIRSTKLEDSAMYFCASSPYTVNTEAFFGQGTRLTVV.

In this sample, this clone turned up a few times. The chain couples TRBV27 to TRBJ2-6, with TRBD1 matching over 8 bases. The length of the CDR3 is 20 residues. Germline V gene sequence: CDR1 MNHEY, CDR2 SMNVEV (reference sequence). J was trimmed by 0 bases and V by 6 bases; bases with no gene match: 16. The DNA of the CDR3 is TGTGCCAGCAGGCCGACAGGGGTTCGATTCGGGCACTCTGGGGCCAACGTCCTGACTTTC. Protein product: CASRPTGVRFGHSGANVLTF.

The chain has TRBV5-1 and TRBJ1-4, with 12 nucleotides matching TRBD1. V shed 4 bases, J shed 6 bases, and the junction held 4 bases outside the gene matches. The CDR3 spans 15 residues. Germline CDR1 and CDR2: SGHRS and YFSETQ. CDR3 in amino acids: CASSQGQGADEKLFF. Written as DNA, the CDR3 is TGCGCCAGCAGCCAGGGACAGGGGGCGGATGAAAAACTGTTTTTT.

This sequence joins TRBV5-1 and TRBJ2-3, with 10 bases matching TRBD2. The CDR3 runs 15 residues. CDR1 is SGHRS and CDR2 is YFSETQ in the germline V gene. The trim removed 7 bases at V and 3 bases at J, leaving 8 bases unmatched. CDR3 protein: CASEALAGGTDTQYF. In nucleotides, the CDR3 is TGCGCCAGCGAGGCTTTAGCGGGGGGAACAGATACGCAGTATTTT. Combining the CDR3 with reference TRBV5-1 and TRBJ2-3 gives the whole variable domain KAGVTQTPRYLIKTRGQQVTLSCSPISGHRSVSWYQQTPGQGLQFLFEYFSETQRNKGNFPGRFSGRQFSNSRSEMNVSTLELGDSALYLCASEALAGGTDTQYFGPGTRLTVL.

The rearrangement joins TRBV10-1 to TRBJ2-3, with 10 bases identical to TRBD2. The ends lost 6 bases at V and 1 base at J; junction bases unmatched: 7. The CDR3 runs to 16 residues. Germline V CDR1 and CDR2: WNHNN, SYGVQD (reference sequence). In DNA form, the CDR3 reads TGCGCCAGCAGGGGCAGCGGGGGGGCGGGCACAGATACGCAGTATTTT. Protein sequence: CASRGSGGAGTDTQYF.